This T cell receptor beta chain comes out of a study of T cell changes during pregnancy in multiple sclerosis. Germline V gene sequence: CDR1 SEHNR, CDR2 FQNEAQ (reference sequence). The V segment lost 5 bases and the J segment 2 bases; nucleotides outside the gene matches: 16. The CDR3 spans 19 residues. The data were produced by immunoSEQ multiplex PCR, yet TCRdb's version contains in-frame clones alone and is incomplete. The profile shows around 92,000 clones, about 93% of them singletons. The chain couples TRBV7-9 to TRBJ1-3; 9 nucleotides agree with TRBD1. This sequence originates from a female donor with multiple sclerosis, enrolled in a pregnancy study. Sequences were derived from peripheral blood, sampled in the first trimester of pregnancy. The CDR3 loop is CASSPTPPGQGDTGNTIYF. The CDR3 DNA reads TGTGCCAGCAGCCCAACCCCGCCGGGACAGGGCGACACTGGAAACACCATATATTTT.